This entry lists 14 T cell receptor beta chains sequenced from one sample in a study of CD4 T cells in relation to SARS-CoV-2 and coronaviruses. CD4+ T cells from unexposed donors were obtained before the COVID-19 pandemic (2011-2018). The cells were cultured for approximately 10 days before CD4+ T cells were isolated. Their antigens are not known. Sequenced by immunoSEQ multiplex PCR; TCRdb stores in-frame clones only, minus some. The sample contains roughly 15,000 clones, 82% of which appear only once. The specimen sequenced was CD4+ T cells from PBMCs, cultured in vitro. The source is a human donor in good health.

This rearrangement joins TRBV10-2 to TRBJ1-1; no definite D call. Germline CDR1 reads WSHSY; CDR2 reads SAAADI. Deletions cut 2 bases from V and 2 bases from J, with 9 bases between. There are 14 residues in the CDR3. CDR3 loop: CASSESGGNTEAFF. CDR3 nucleotide sequence: TGCGCCAGCAGTGAGAGTGGTGGAAACACTGAAGCTTTCTTT.

This sequence joins TRBV19 and TRBJ2-3; D unresolved. The V gene's germline CDR1 is LNHDA and CDR2 SQIVND (reference sequence). This CDR3 is 16 amino acids long. V lost 3 bases and J lost 9, with 22 bases in between. CDR3 region: CASSIHTQADIGTQYF. CDR3 bases: TGTGCCAGTAGTATTCACACCCAAGCTGATATTGGCACGCAGTATTTT.

V and J are TRBV12-3 or TRBV12-4 and TRBJ1-2; possible D gene TRBD1, 5 bases. The CDR3 spans 13 residues. Trimming stripped 6 bases from V and 3 bases from J, with 11 bases between. CDR3 amino acids: CASRPDRYYGYTF. The CDR3 nucleotides read TGTGCCAGCAGGCCAGACAGATACTATGGCTACACCTTC.

The chain couples TRBV6-1 to TRBJ2-7; D gene unclear. Trimming cost V 0 bases and J 2 bases, with 11 bases left between them. Germline CDR1 and CDR2: MNHNS and SASEGT. The CDR3 runs to 15 residues. The CDR3 DNA sequence: TGTGCCAGCAGTGAAGCGCCAGGCGAGGCCTACGAGCAGTACTTC. This encodes CASSEAPGEAYEQYF.

The chain links TRBV4-2 to TRBJ2-3; tentatively, D is TRBD2 (5 bases). V was shortened by 0 bases and J by 1 base, with 8 bases between the two germline ends. This CDR3 contains 15 residues. Germline values: CDR1 LGHNA, CDR2 YNFKEQ. Here the CDR3 DNA reads TGTGCCAGCAGCCAAGAGGGGAGAGGCACAGATACGCAGTATTTT. This codes for CASSQEGRGTDTQYF.

The CDR3 nucleotides read TGTGCCAGCAGCTTAGCAGGGGAGACCCAGTACTTC. Encoded protein: CASSLAGETQYF. The chain couples TRBV7-2 to TRBJ2-5; no clear D. With 0 bases removed from V and 5 bases from J, the gap between germline ends came to 4 bases. The CDR3 is 12 amino acids. The germline CDR1 and CDR2 sequences are SGHTA and FQGNSA.

J is TRBJ2-3 and V is TRBV6-2 or TRBV6-3; TRBD1 matches 9 bases. With 2 bases clipped from V and 8 bases from J, the junction kept 11 bases outside the gene matches. The CDR3 runs to 16 residues. The germline CDR1 and CDR2 sequences are MNHEY and SVGEGT. CDR3 region: CASSYPWTGESGTQYF. Written as DNA, the CDR3 is TGTGCCAGCAGTTACCCATGGACAGGGGAGTCGGGTACGCAGTATTTT.

This clone has only a few counts. The CDR3 nucleotides are TGTGCCAGTAGTATAGTCAGGGACTATGGCTACACCTTC. It codes for CASSIVRDYGYTF. The genes are TRBV19 and TRBJ1-2; TRBD1 is a possible D gene (5 bases). Germline CDR1 LNHDA, CDR2 SQIVND (reference sequence). The V gene lost 1 base and the J gene lost 3 bases, with 6 bases spanning the gap. This CDR3 is 13 amino acids long.

The chain uses TRBV5-6 and TRBJ2-7; 8 positions match TRBD1. Trimming removed 3 bases from V and 1 base from J; junction bases left unmatched: 15. This CDR3 has 18 amino acids. The germline V gene has CDR1 SGHDT and CDR2 YYEEEE. The CDR3: CASSSLGFPGQESYEQYF. DNA for the CDR3: TGTGCCAGCAGCTCCCTCGGGTTCCCGGGACAGGAGTCCTACGAGCAGTACTTC.

The V and J genes are TRBV9 and TRBJ2-7; the D call may be TRBD1 or TRBD2 (6 bases each). Germline lookup yields CDR1 SGDLS and CDR2 YYNGEE. The CDR3 has 15 amino acids. V was clipped by 3 bases and J by 9 bases, with 22 bases between them. The CDR3 is CASSAPGRRGSGQYF. For the CDR3, the DNA is TGTGCCAGCAGCGCACCGGGACGGAGGGGGTCCGGGCAGTACTTC.

This clone was found once. The chain couples TRBV7-6 to TRBJ2-7; 7 bases map to TRBD2. Trimming removed 5 bases from V and 3 bases from J; junction bases left unmatched: 13. Germline assignment: CDR1 SGHVS and CDR2 FNYEAQ. This CDR3 region has 16 residues. The CDR3 protein is CASSPTGGTSIYEQYF. The CDR3 nucleotides read TGTGCCAGCAGCCCGACCGGGGGGACGTCTATCTACGAGCAGTACTTC.

The chain has TRBV23-1 and TRBJ2-1; 10 nucleotides line up with TRBD2. TRBV23-1 is given ORF status, its function remaining uncertain. The CDR3 has 18 residues. V was pared by 10 bases and J by 0 bases, with 15 bases of the junction left unmatched. The CDR3 region has the DNA TGCGCCAACCCCGGGGGGCTAGCGGGAGTAGTCTCCTACAATGAGCAGTTCTTC. Amino acids: CANPGGLAGVVSYNEQFF.

The rearrangement uses TRBV5-6 and TRBJ2-3, with 8 positions matching TRBD1. CDR1 and CDR2 from the germline V gene are SGHDT and YYEEEE. The trim removed 1 base at V and 3 bases at J, leaving 7 bases unmatched. The CDR3 length is 16 residues. For the CDR3, the DNA is TGTGCCAGCAGCTTGATGTACAGGGGGGTAACAGATACGCAGTATTTT. Amino acids: CASSLMYRGVTDTQYF. The full variable domain, in which reference TRBV5-6 and TRBJ2-3 provide the parts outside the CDR3, is DAGVTQSPTHLIKTRGQQVTLRCSPKSGHDTVSWYQQALGQGPQFIFQYYEEEERQRGNFPDRFSGHQFPNYSSELNVNALLLGDSALYLCASSLMYRGVTDTQYFGPGTRLTVL.

The chain recombines TRBV7-9 with TRBJ2-7, with D tentatively TRBD1 (5 bases). Trimming pared 5 bases from V and 4 bases from J, leaving 9 bases between. CDR1 SEHNR and CDR2 FQNEAQ come from the germline V gene (reference sequence). CDR3 length: 12 residues. This CDR3 reads CASSVQGYEQYF. The CDR3 DNA follows: TGTGCCAGCAGCGTGCAGGGTTACGAGCAGTACTTC. Filled out from reference TRBV7-9 and TRBJ2-7, the complete variable domain reads DTGVSQNPRHKITKRGQNVTFRCDPISEHNRLYWYRQTLGQGPEFLTYFQNEAQLEKSRLLSDRFSAERPKGSFSTLEIQRTEQGDSAMYLCASSVQGYEQYFGPGTRLTVT.